This TCR beta chain was obtained from a study of blood T cell repertoires in COVID-19. Turning to the study itself: Donors in the United States, Italy and Spain gave samples during acute or convalescent COVID-19.

Germline values: CDR1 ENHRY, CDR2 SYGVKD. This CDR3 has 18 amino acids. V was pared by 8 bases and J by 4 bases, with 17 bases of the junction left unmatched. Clinical history reported by participants formed the basis on which cohorts were assigned. Recovered status applied to Cohort 3 donors who had two consecutive negative PCRs. It also applied to those with clearance or with symptom resolution. Study processing details: Estimation of nucleated cell counts relied on the amplification of reference gene primers. Repertoires were generated with immunoSEQ multiplex PCR, while TCRdb's copy carries only in-frame clones and drops some. V, J and clone size are taken as reported in that table, and D and trimming were inferred from the DNA itself. The sample has more than 250,000 clones; about nine tenths are singletons.

Sequencing was done on a sample of PBMCs or T cells enriched from blood (not recorded which). The sequence came from a woman younger than 30 who had recovered from COVID-19. This chain links TRBV10-3 with TRBJ2-5, with 12 bases lining up with TRBD2. The CDR3 nucleotides are TGTGCCATCGGACCGGGTAGGACTAGCGGGGAAAGTGCAGAGACCCAGTACTTC. As protein: CAIGPGRTSGESAETQYF.